The 5 T cell receptor beta chains presented below share a single source sample, sequenced in a study of blood T cell repertoires in COVID-19 (dated by TCRdb to 2018 to 2020). The library was produced with the immunoSEQ multiplex PCR assay. TCRdb's version of the immuneACCESS table is confined to in-frame rearrangements and falls short of the full clone set. An unresolved V gene accounts for under half of the shortfall where checked; the remainder is of unknown origin. In this sample the table shows about 320,000 clones, 87% of which occur a single time. Of the sample, less than 6% is held by the ten largest clones. Sequences were obtained from PBMCs or T cells enriched from blood (not recorded which). These receptors originate from a woman between 25 and 40 years old who had recovered from COVID-19.

The genes are TRBV12-3 or TRBV12-4 and TRBJ1-2, with 9 bases aligning to TRBD1. With V trimmed by 6 bases and J by 3 bases, 2 bases remained unmatched. The CDR3 is 13 amino acids. CDR3 nucleotides: TGTGCCAGCAGAGGACAGGGGTACTATGGCTACACCTTC. Translation gives CASRGQGYYGYTF.

This clone was counted a few times. CDR3 bases: TGTGCCAGCAGCTTAGGGGACAGGGCTGGCAATCAGCCCCAGCATTTT. Its translation is CASSLGDRAGNQPQHF. The chain employs TRBV7-8 and TRBJ1-5, with 9 bases that match TRBD1. V shed 1 base, J shed 2 bases, and the junction held 3 bases outside the gene matches. This CDR3 has 16 residues. CDR1 SGHVS and CDR2 FQNEAQ come from the germline V gene.

This clone was detected only a few times. The chain recombines TRBV30 with TRBJ1-5; 9 bases match TRBD1. Trimming took 3 bases from V and 2 from J; bases not matched to a gene: 2. Germline-derived CDR1 and CDR2 are GTSNPN and SVGIG (reference sequence). The CDR3 covers 14 residues. CDR3 sequence (DNA): TGTGCCTGGAGGGACAGGGGAGGCAATCAGCCCCAGCATTTT. Protein sequence: CAWRDRGGNQPQHF.

This clone was recorded only once. The V call is TRBV6-5, the J call TRBJ1-6; D not resolved. The V and J ends lost 6 bases and 4 bases respectively, with 10 bases between them. The length of the CDR3 is 14 residues. Germline CDR1 is MNHEY and CDR2 is SVGAGI. For the CDR3, the DNA is TGTGCCAGCAGCAGTAAGAATTATAATTCACCCCTCCACTTT. Translation: CASSSKNYNSPLHF.

This clone was seen only a few times. The V and J genes are TRBV9 and TRBJ2-5; 7 nucleotides line up with TRBD1. CDR1 is SGDLS and CDR2 is YYNGEE in the germline V gene. With 3 bases clipped from V and 0 bases from J, the junction kept 2 bases outside the gene matches. The length of the CDR3 is 14 residues. The DNA for the CDR3 is TGTGCCAGCAGCGCCGGGACAGACCAAGAGACCCAGTACTTC. Translated, it gives CASSAGTDQETQYF.